Below, one TCR beta chain is given with its context. This clone showed up just a few times. The target of this receptor is not known. No per-base quality is available; no much larger clone lies one base away. Trimming removed 3 bases from V and 7 bases from J, leaving 13 bases between the germline ends. The CDR3 runs 14 amino acids, cysteine and phenylalanine included. The retained sequence is limited to the CDR3, 42 bases, with the frame set at the first base. CDR1 SNHLY and CDR2 FYNNEI were looked up in the germline V gene. The library relied on the immunoSEQ multiplex PCR assay. The multiplex PCR relied on a mix of 60 forward primers for TCR Vbeta segments and 13 reverse primers for TCR Jbeta segments. The CDR3 region of rearranged TCR beta genes was amplified from genomic DNA with a multiplex PCR assay. Amplified TCR beta libraries were sequenced as 87-base-pair reads on the Illumina HiSeq System. The source study handled its data this way. Across the 600 to 700 repertoires, a later analysis counted tens of millions of unique TCR beta chains, 9 million to 14 million of which were shared by at least two donors. Raw reads were error-corrected and collapsed into unique sequences with a nearest-neighbor algorithm that merged closely related sequences to remove PCR and sequencing errors. CDR3 sequences were aligned to IMGT reference sequences to assign V, D and J gene segments. For a sequence to be retained, a match of at least six nucleotides to both a V gene segment and a J gene segment was required. A rearrangement counted as productive if the CDR3 had no stop codons and remained in frame with V and J, and every other rearrangement counted as non-productive. CDR3 was defined according to IMGT convention as the region running from the second conserved V-encoded cysteine to the conserved J-encoded phenylalanine. Sequences without an unambiguous match to a single V gene segment were excluded from the earlier analysis of 450 to 750 of the donors. In an earlier analysis of 450 to 700 of the donors, V segments were called functional above 56.7% productive rearrangements and were called segregating when the between-donor standard deviation exceeded 5%. A statistical classification framework was developed to diagnose cytomegalovirus status using the catalog of TCR beta chain sequences. V and J gene assignment, in a later analysis, came from comparing TCR nucleotide sequences with IMGT/GENE-DB human TR gene sequences. In a later analysis, CDR3 sequences and most-parsimonious VDJ recombination scenarios were assigned using the TCRdist pipeline. In a later analysis, each TCR beta chain was defined by its CDR3 amino acid sequence together with its V-gene family, and reads lacking a unique V-gene family were excluded. To address suspected cross-contamination and a sequencing artifact, a later analysis removed around 590 highly shared, low-generation-probability nucleotide sequences. For each public chain, a later analysis derived a clonal expansion index from normalized ranks of inferred template counts within each repertoire. In a later analysis, generation probabilities were computed with a VDJ recombination model fitted to out-of-frame rearrangements, and the resulting probabilities were checked against IGoR. In a later analysis, hypergeometric tests were used to score TCR-TCR, TCR-HLA and TCR-CMV co-occurrence, with a repertoire-size bias correction applied to TCR pairs. To estimate false discovery rates, a later analysis permuted the HLA or CMV assignments 20 times. A later analysis grouped co-occurring TCRs with DBSCAN, adding TCRdist sequence similarity when clustering within HLA-allele-positive subsets. Co-occurrence clustering excluded repertoires with fewer than 30,000 or more than 120,000 public chains, plus five with anomalous nucleotide sharing. In its TCRdb copy, this immuneACCESS table keeps in-frame sequences only and misses some clones. Where compared with another copy, unresolved V genes explain less than half of these, and the others have no known cause. V and J calls and clone size follow that table, whereas D and trimming were derived from the DNA. The sample table shows 200,000 to 250,000 clones, and roughly 80% are seen once. The ten biggest clones cover 1.5% to 2% of the sample.

The cohort comprised more than 550 healthy bone marrow donors. At the time of sampling, all cohort members were nominally healthy, though unrecorded immune exposures were likely present. The donor tested CMV seronegative, placing the donor among the 352 seronegative members of the cohort. A peripheral blood sample was collected from each donor, and TCR beta sequencing was performed on peripheral blood mononuclear cells. The Qiagen DNeasy Blood Extraction Kit was used to extract genomic DNA from the blood cell samples. This sample was taken from a study of cytomegalovirus exposure and HLA in healthy donors (dated by TCRdb to 2016 to 2017). The study in broad terms: An earlier analysis of approximately 600 of the donors reported more than 250 Gb of sequence data and 100 million to 130 million unique TCR beta sequences from 150 million to 200 million T cells. Approximately 300 gigabases of sequencing data and around 85 million unique TCR sequences made up an early release that covered over 550 HLA-typed donors. Class I and class II HLA loci were covered by the typing at four-digit resolution. To predict cytomegalovirus infection status, the study brought together high-throughput TCR immunosequencing, statistical association of individual TCRs with disease status, and machine learning. Several DR-DQ haplotypes were treated as single units for association and clustering because of strong linkage in the cohort. The study profiled the T cell repertoires of 500 to 800 subjects by immunosequencing and related them to cytomegalovirus serostatus. Across roughly 420 genotyped donors of the cohort, an average of approximately 240,000 unique TCR beta nucleotide sequences per donor were sequenced, and roughly a sixth of those sequences were non-productive. The genetic ancestry cluster associated with self-reported Caucasian donors included about 81% of the roughly 380 genotyped donors. In a later genetic analysis, genome-wide SNP genotypes for about 65% of the 666 donors were used, and that subset was treated as a discovery cohort. Every discovery cohort repertoire had been produced on one sequencing platform. A later analysis re-examined previously published TCR beta repertoires from more than 550 donors and added high-resolution HLA genotyping to investigate patterns of TCR occurrence. Along with the approximately 670-subject first cohort, a separate validation cohort of approximately 110 different subjects was used. Typing coverage varied by locus: roughly 620-640 donors for A, B, C, DRB1 and DQB1; more than 500 for DQA1; around 610 for DPA1; about 450 for DPB1. The study was designed to test whether signatures of past pathogen exposure could be identified by cataloging public T cell receptors. Donor age, sex, ethnicity and CMV serostatus were compiled alongside the repertoire data. In an earlier analysis of 550 to 700 of the donors, high-throughput TCR beta sequencing was used to judge whether each TCR beta V gene segment behaved as functional or pseudogenic. In the later analysis, no new phenotypic data were used to find candidate immune exposures; instead, reliance was placed on TCR beta sequences and their occurrence across donors. Paper-wide results and their limitations: According to the authors, the approach could potentially be generalized to other disease states and immunological phenotypes. In a later analysis, most CMV-associated TCR beta chains were found to appear HLA-restricted, with HLA associations seemingly driven largely by CMV exposure. An earlier analysis of some 560 of the donors showed that most TCR beta V segments appeared in productive rearrangements either about 90% or about 30% of the time, which broadly matched IMGT annotations. Roughly uniform sequencing depth across donors was assumed in presence/absence analyses, although this assumption may not hold. An association between a missense DCLRE1C variant and V-gene and J-gene trimming of TCR beta chains was found in a later genetic analysis and replicated in an independent cohort. According to a later analysis, parvovirus B19, influenza, CMV and Epstein-Barr virus appeared linked to several top co-occurrence clusters. A cluster of highly shared sequence variants was judged likely to be a technical artifact of the sequencing pipeline. CMV serostatus was the only immune exposure information available for the cohort. In vitro tests confirmed that three of the cytomegalovirus-associated TCR beta chains recognize cytomegalovirus antigens. Across donors, most TCR sequences were observed very rarely, whereas some public TCRs were present in many individuals. A later analysis found that HLA-associated TCR beta chains were more clonally expanded and had lower generation probabilities than equally common non-associated chains. The earlier analysis of approximately 560 of the donors excluded about 16 rarely observed V segments, including chromosome 9 orphons, because counts were too low. In the study, around 160 TCR beta chains were listed as associated with cytomegalovirus. Because some donors lacked HLA typing at each locus, the association tests relied only on the typed subset. Because the 87-base-pair reads could not distinguish some IMGT-functional V segments, including TRBV6-2 and TRBV6-3, those segments were excluded. Specific HLA alleles were associated with 15,000 to 20,000 TCR beta sequences at a false discovery rate of 0.05 in a later analysis. Assigning TCR associations to individual alleles was difficult when HLA alleles, especially DR and DQ, strongly co-occurred. The classifier was reported to diagnose cytomegalovirus status with high specificity and sensitivity in both the original cohort and the validation cohort. In a later analysis, TCR association rates were found to vary across HLA loci, with the most associated TCRs seen for DRB1 alleles and the fewest for HLA-C alleles. In this cohort, only TCR beta chains were sequenced, and detectable features were limited by the absence of alpha or paired-chain data. In a later genetic analysis, fewer N-insertions in productive TCRs were reported among donors in an Asian-associated ancestry cluster than the roughly 670-donor mean. A further reported finding was that TCR beta sequences accurately predicted the HLA-A and HLA-B alleles for most subjects in the first cohort. Correlated functional status among segregating V segments might be attributable to linkage disequilibrium, but an unknown experimental factor could not be ruled out.

The source material was PBMCs. The TCR sequence derives from a man aged 50 to 59 in good health and CMV-seronegative. The rearrangement joined TRBV2 to TRBJ2-1; D gene: possibly TRBD2, on 6 matching bases. CDR3 protein: CASSEGWRENEQFF. The nucleotide sequence reads TGTGCCAGCAGTGAGGGATGGAGGGAAAATGAGCAGTTCTTC.